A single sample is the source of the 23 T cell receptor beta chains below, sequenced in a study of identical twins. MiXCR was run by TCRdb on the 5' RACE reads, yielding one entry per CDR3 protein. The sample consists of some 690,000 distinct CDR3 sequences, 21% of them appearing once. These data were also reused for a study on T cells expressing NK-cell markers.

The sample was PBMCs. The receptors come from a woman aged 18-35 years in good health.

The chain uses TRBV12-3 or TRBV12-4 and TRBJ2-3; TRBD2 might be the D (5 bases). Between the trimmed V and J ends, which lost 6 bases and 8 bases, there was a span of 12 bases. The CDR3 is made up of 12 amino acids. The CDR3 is CASSPDSGTQYF. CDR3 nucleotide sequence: TGTGCCAGCAGCCCGGACTCTGGTACGCAGTATTTT.

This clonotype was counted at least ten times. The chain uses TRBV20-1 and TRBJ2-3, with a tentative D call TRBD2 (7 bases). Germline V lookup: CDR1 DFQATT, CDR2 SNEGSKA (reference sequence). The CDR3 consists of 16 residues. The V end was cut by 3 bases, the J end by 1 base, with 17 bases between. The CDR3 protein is CSASTWGGAGTDTQYF. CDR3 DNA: TGCAGTGCTAGTACGTGGGGGGGCGCGGGCACAGATACGCAGTATTTT.

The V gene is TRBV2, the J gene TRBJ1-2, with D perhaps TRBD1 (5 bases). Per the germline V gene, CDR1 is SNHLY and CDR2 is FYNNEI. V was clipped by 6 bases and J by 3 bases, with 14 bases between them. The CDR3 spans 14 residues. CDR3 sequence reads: CASSRDRSHYGYTF. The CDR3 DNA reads TGTGCCAGCAGCCGGGACCGATCACACTATGGCTACACCTTC.

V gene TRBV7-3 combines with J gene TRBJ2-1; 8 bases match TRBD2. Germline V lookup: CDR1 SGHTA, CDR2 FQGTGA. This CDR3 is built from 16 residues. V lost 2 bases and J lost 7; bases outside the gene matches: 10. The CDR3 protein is CASSLDLRGGQNEQFF. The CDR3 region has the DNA TGTGCCAGCAGCTTAGATCTCCGGGGGGGCCAAAATGAGCAGTTCTTC.

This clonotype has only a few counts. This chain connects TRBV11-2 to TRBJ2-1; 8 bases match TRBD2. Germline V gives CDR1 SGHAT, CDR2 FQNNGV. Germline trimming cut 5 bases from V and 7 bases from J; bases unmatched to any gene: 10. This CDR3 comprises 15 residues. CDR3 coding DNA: TGTGCCAGCAGCCCTCCGGGACTAGTAAGAAATGAGCAGTTCTTC. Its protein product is CASSPPGLVRNEQFF.

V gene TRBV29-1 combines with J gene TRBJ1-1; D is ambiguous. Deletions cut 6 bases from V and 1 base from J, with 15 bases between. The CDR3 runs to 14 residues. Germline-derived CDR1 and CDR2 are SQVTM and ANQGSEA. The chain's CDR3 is CSVRFRLKNTEAFF. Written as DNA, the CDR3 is TGCAGCGTCCGGTTCCGGCTCAAGAACACTGAAGCTTTCTTT.

CDR3 amino acids: CAISERAAEAQYF. CDR3 nucleotide sequence: TGTGCCATCAGTGAGAGGGCCGCCGAGGCCCAGTACTTC. This sequence joins TRBV10-3 and TRBJ2-5; D unresolved. The CDR3 contains 13 residues. Per the germline V gene, CDR1 is ENHRY and CDR2 is SYGVKD. V dropped 2 bases and J dropped 9 bases, with 13 bases sitting between them.

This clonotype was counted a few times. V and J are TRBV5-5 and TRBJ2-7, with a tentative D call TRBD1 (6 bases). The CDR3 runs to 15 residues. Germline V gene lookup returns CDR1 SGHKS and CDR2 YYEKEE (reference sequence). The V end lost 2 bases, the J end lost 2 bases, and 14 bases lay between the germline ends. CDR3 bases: TGTGCCAGCAGCTTTGACCAGGGGTTAGCCTACGAGCAGTACTTC. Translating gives CASSFDQGLAYEQYF.

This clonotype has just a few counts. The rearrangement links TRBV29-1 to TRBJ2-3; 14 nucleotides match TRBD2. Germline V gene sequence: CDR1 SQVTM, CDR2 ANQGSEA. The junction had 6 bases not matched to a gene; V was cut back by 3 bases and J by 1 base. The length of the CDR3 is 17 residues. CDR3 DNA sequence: TGCAGCGTTGAGTTGGGACTAGCGGGAGAGGGCACAGATACGCAGTATTTT. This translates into CSVELGLAGEGTDTQYF.

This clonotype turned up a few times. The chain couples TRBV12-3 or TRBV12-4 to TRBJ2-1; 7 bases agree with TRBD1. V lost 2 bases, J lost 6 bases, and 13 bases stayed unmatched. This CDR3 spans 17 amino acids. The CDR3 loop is CASSLREGARDFNEQFF. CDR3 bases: TGTGCCAGCAGTTTACGAGAGGGGGCGAGGGATTTCAATGAGCAGTTCTTC.

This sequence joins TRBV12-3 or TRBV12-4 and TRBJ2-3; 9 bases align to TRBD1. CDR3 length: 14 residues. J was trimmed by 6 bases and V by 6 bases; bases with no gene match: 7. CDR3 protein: CASSLTGGKDTQYF. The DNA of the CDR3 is TGTGCCAGCAGCCTAACAGGGGGCAAGGATACGCAGTATTTT.

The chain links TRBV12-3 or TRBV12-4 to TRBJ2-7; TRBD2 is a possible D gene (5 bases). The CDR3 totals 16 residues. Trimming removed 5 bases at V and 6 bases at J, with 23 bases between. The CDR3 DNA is TGTGCCAGCAGTGGGAGCGGTTCAGATATCTTCGCCGAGCAGTACTTC. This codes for CASSGSGSDIFAEQYF.

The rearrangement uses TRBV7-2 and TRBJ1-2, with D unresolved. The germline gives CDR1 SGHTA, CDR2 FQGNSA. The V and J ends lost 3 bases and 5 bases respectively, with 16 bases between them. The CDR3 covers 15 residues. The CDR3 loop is CASSFREGTPYGYTF. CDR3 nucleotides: TGTGCCAGCAGCTTTCGGGAGGGTACACCTTATGGCTACACCTTC. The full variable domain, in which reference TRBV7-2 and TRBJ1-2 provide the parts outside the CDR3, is GAGVSQSPSNKVTEKGKDVELRCDPISGHTALYWYRQSLGQGLEFLIYFQGNSAPDKSGLPSDRFSAERTGGSVSTLTIQRTQQEDSAVYLCASSFREGTPYGYTFGSGTRLTVV.

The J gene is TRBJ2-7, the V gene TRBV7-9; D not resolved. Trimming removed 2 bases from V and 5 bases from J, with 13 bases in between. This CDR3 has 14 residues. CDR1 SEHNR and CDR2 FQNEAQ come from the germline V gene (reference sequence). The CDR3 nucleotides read TGTGCCAGCAGCTTAAGTGCCTTTCGGGACGAGCAGTACTTC. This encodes CASSLSAFRDEQYF.

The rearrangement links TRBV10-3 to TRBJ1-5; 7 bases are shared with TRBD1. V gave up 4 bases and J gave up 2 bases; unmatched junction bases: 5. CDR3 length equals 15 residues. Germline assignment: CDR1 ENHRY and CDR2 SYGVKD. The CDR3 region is CAISGDSIGNQPQHF. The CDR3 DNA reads TGTGCCATCAGTGGGGACAGTATTGGCAATCAGCCCCAGCATTTT.

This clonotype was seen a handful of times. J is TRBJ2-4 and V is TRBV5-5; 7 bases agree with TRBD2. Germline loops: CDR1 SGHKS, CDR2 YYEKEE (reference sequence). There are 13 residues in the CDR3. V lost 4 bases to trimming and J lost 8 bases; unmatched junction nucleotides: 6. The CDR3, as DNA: TGTGCCAGCAGCCCCGGCGGGGGTCACATTCAGTACTTC. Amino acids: CASSPGGGHIQYF.

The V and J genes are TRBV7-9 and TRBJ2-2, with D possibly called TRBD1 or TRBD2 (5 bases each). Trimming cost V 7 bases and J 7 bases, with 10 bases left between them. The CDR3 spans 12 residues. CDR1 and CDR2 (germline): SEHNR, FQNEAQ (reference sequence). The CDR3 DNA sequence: TGTGCCAGCACCCCAGGGAGCGGGGAGCTGTTTTTT. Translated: CASTPGSGELFF.

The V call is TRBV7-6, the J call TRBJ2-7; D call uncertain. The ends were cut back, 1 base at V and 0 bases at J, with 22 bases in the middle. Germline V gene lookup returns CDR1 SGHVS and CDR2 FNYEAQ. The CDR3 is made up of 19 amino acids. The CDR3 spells CASSLGPDRMQASSYEQYF. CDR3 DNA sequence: TGTGCCAGCAGCTTAGGCCCAGATCGGATGCAGGCATCCTCCTACGAGCAGTACTTC.

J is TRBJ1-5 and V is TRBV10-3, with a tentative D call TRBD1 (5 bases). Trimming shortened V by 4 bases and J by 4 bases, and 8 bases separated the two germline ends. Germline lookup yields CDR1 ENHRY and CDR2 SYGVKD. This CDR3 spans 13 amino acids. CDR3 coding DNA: TGTGCCATCAGTGCTACAGGTAATCAGCCCCAGCATTTT. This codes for CAISATGNQPQHF.

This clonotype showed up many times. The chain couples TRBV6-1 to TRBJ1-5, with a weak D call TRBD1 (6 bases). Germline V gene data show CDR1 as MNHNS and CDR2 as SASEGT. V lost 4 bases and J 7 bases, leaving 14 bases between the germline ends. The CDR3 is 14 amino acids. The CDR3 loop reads CASSGGGGGQPQHF. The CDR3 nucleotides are TGTGCCAGCAGTGGAGGGGGTGGGGGGCAGCCCCAGCATTTT.

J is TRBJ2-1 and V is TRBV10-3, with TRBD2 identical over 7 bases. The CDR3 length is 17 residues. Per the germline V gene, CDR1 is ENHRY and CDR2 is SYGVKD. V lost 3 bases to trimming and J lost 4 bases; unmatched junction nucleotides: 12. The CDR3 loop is CAISDQGSGKTYNEQFF. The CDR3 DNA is TGTGCCATCAGTGATCAAGGGAGCGGGAAAACATACAATGAGCAGTTCTTC.

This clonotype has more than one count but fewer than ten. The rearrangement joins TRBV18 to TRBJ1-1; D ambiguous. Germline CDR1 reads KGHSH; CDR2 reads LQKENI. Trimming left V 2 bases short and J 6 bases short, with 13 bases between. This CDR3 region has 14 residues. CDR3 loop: CASSPEVGSSEAFF. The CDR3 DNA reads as TGTGCCAGCTCACCAGAAGTGGGATCCTCTGAAGCTTTCTTT.

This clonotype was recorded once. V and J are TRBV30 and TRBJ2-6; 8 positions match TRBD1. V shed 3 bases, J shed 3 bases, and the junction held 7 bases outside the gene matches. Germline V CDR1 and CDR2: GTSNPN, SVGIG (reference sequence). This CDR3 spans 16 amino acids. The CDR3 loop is CAWSTGGPLGANVLTF. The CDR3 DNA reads TGTGCCTGGAGCACAGGGGGGCCTCTTGGGGCCAACGTCCTGACTTTC.